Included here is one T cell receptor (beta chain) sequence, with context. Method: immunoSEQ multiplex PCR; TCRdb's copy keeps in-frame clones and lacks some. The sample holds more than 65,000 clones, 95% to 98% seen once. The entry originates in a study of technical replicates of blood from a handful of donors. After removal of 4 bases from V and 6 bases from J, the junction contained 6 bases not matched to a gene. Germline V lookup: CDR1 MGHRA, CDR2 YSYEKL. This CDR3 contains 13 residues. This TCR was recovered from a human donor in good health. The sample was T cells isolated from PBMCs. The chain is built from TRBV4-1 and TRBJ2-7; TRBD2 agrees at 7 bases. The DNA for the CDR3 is TGCGCCAGCAGCCCCGGACTAGTCGCCGAGCAGTACTTC. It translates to CASSPGLVAEQYF.